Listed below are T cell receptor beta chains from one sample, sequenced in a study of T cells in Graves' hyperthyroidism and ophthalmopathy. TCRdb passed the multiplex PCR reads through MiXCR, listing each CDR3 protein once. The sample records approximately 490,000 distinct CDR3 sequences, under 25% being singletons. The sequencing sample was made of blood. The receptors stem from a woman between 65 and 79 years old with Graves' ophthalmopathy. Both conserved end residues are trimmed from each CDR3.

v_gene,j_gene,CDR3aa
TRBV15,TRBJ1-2,ATSKDPGAGYGYT
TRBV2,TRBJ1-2,ASSEDAGYT
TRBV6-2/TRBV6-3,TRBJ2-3,ASSYGRDTDTQY
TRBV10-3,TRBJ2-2,AIRQGTNTGELF
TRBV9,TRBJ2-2,ASSVESTPTGELF
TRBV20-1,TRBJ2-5,SAKEGQETQY
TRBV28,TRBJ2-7,ASSFAGGPSFNEQY
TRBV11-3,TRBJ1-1,ASSQNRVTEAF
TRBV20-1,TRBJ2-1,SARPGLDVYNEQF
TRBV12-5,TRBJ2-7,ASGFLSPYEQY
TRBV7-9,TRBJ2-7,ASSPKGGYEQY
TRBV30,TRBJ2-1,AWTGIAGDNEQF
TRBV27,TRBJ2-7,ASGGSPSYEQY
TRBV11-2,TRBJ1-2,ASSLRQGADYGYT
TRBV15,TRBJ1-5,ATSRDHSRGRANQPQH
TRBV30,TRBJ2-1,AWSNVRARQF
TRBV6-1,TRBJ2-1,ASSPGRGGSGDEQF
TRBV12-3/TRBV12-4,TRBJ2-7,ASSLGRVLSYEQY
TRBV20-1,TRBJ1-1,SASPPNTEAF
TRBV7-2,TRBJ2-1,ASSIIGTGSYNEQF
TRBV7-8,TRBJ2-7,ASSSDRGTAYEQY
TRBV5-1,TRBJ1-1,ASVGTGYTEAF
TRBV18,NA,ASSPGRGAF
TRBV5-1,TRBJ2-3,ASSSGLAGTTDTQY
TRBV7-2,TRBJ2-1,ASSSGLAGRSGNEQF
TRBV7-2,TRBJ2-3,ASSLVGLAGTRTDTQY
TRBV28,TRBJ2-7,ASSLVSAYEQY
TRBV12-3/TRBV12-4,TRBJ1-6,ASSLADRGSPLH
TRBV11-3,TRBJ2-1,ASSEAGGSEQF
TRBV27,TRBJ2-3,ASSLMGITDTQY
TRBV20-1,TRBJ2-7,SAIGLAGAYEQY
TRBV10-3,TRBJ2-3,AISESGGRTDTQY
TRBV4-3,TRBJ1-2,ASSQDEGDGYT
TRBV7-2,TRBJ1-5,ASSLGNPEPQH
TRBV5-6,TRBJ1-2,ASSLPQGNVYGYT
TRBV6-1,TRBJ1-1,ASAGSGVGTEAF
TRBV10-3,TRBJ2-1,AITGTSGSHYNEQF
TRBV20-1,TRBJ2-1,SARDTASGTVGGLNEQF
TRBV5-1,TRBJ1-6,ASSMQGASSYNSPLH
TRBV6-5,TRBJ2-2,ASSYLGGTGELF
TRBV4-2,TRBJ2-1,ASSQERQGREQF
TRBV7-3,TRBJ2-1,ASSFDRVGSYEQF
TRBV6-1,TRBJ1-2,ASRDQGIGYGYT